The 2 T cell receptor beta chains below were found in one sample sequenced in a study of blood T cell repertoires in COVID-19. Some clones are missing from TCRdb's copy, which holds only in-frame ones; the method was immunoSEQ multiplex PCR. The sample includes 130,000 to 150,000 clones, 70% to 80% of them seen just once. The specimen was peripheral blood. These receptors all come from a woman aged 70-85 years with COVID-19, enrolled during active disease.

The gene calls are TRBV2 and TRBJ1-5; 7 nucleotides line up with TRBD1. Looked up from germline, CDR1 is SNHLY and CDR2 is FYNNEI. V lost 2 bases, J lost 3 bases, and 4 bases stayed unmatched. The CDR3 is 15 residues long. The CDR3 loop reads CASSERDSNNQPQHF. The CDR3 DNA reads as TGTGCCAGCAGTGAACGGGACAGTAACAATCAGCCCCAGCATTTT.

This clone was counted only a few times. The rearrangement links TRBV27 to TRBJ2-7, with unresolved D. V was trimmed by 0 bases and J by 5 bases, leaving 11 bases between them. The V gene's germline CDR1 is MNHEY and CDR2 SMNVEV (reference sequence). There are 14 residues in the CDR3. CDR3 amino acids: CASSLSSRPNEQYF. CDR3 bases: TGTGCCAGCAGTTTATCCTCCAGGCCCAACGAGCAGTACTTC.